These T cell receptor beta chains were read from a single sample in a study of regulatory T cells in long-lasting Graves disease. One entry per CDR3 protein results from TCRdb running MiXCR on the multiplex PCR reads. This repertoire shows more than 450,000 distinct CDR3 sequences, 15% to 20% found once; its top ten account for 10% to 15%. The same specimen was also included in a second study, on T cells in Graves' hyperthyroidism and ophthalmopathy.

Sequencing used peripheral blood mononuclear cells (PBMCs), obtained at new diagnosis, from a patient treated with antithyroid drugs. All receptors derive from a man aged 35-49 years with Graves disease. The conserved cysteine and the conserved F or W are not part of the CDR3 here. A D gene is named only where the DNA matches it firmly.

V	D	CDR3
TRBV30	NA	AWSGTDRSNN
TRBV28	TRBD2	ASSLTGGNIQY
TRBV6-1	TRBD1	ASNTGGANYGYT
TRBV29-1	TRBD1	SSDTGQGAGGANVLT
TRBV20-1	NA	SARVSGTEAF
TRBV28	TRBD2	ASRELAGYTGELF
TRBV5-5	TRBD1	ASRKGQGLNTGELS
TRBV19	TRBD2	ASSHLLAGVNEQF
TRBV12-3/TRBV12-4	NA	ASTLDREQF
TRBV20-1	NA	SARQEPLGTGEQY
TRBV24-1	NA	ATSDTAAGGGNQPQH
TRBV19	TRBD1	ATTGTGDGSNQPQH
TRBV7-3	TRBD1	ASSASRDSGREQF
TRBV7-9	NA	ASSLSVRTDTQY
TRBV28	TRBD2	ATAGGFSYEQY
TRBV7-3	TRBD1	ASGPTGGIEKLF
TRBV7-9	TRBD2	ASRETSGGQTGELF
TRBV6-9	TRBD2	ASSYYRRGRRTYNEQF
TRBV11-2	NA	ASSSRSETQY
TRBV19	TRBD2	ATIPSTGASGATDTQY
TRBV12-3/TRBV12-4	NA	ASSFAPATPLQLPQH
TRBV12-3/TRBV12-4	TRBD2	ASSFGTIPGELF
TRBV28	TRBD1	ASSFGGQSYEQY
TRBV5-1	NA	ASSLAQGAYNEQF
TRBV19	NA	ASSIQRRNEQF
TRBV9	NA	ASSPLLVDTQY
TRBV20-1	NA	SAARGSTDTQY
TRBV28	TRBD2	ASSFPSGTRVAEQY
TRBV28	TRBD2	ASSLAGGNNEQF
TRBV2	TRBD2	ASMMGSGSRYEQY
TRBV7-9	NA	ASSKRRGPADTQY
TRBV3-1	TRBD2	ASSHQLAGLLNSYNEQF
TRBV6-1	NA	ASKSRPNTGELF
TRBV19	NA	VSRQLNEQF
TRBV20-1	NA	SAESGGRTYEQY
TRBV12-3/TRBV12-4	NA	ASSFVSGRIAKNIQY
TRBV5-1	NA	ASSLDGQGSGNIQY
TRBV7-9	TRBD2	AGGRAGGPANTGELF
TRBV28	TRBD2	ASSSPASGRPDTQY
TRBV10-3	TRBD2	AISGTSGTYNEQF
TRBV11-3	TRBD1	ASSLVQGDEQY
TRBV4-1	NA	AGGPPGAREQY
TRBV14	NA	ASSQDRGPKGTARNTIY
TRBV12-3/TRBV12-4	TRBD1	ASSPGTGFGDSGANVLT
TRBV19	TRBD2	ASIRTGGSGELF
TRBV28	NA	ASSLSLTSNSYNEQF
TRBV13	TRBD2	ASSPLGAGVFEQF
TRBV29-1	NA	SVPRDLKAETQY